This T cell receptor (beta chain) was profiled in a study of shared clonotypes between healthy human individuals. Overall study context: Researchers drew samples from two women and a few men aged 18 to 49.

The naive CD8 subset, CD45RO-negative cells positively selected for CCR7, excluded terminally differentiated effector memory CD45RA+ cells. The CDR3 consists of 17 residues. Unmatched junction bases numbered 8, after V lost 3 bases and J lost 5 bases. Germline V gene data show CDR1 as SGHDT and CDR2 as YYEEEE. The assay was run at deep level. Sorted-subset replicate PCRs used 200 ng of genomic DNA. This amount corresponded to about 30,000 T cell genomes. The method was immunoSEQ multiplex PCR; TCRdb's version includes in-frame clones alone and lacks a portion of them. The sample includes around 610,000 clones, roughly 96% seen only once; the top ten take roughly 0.1%.

V is TRBV5-6 and J is TRBJ2-2, with 12 bases that match TRBD2. The TCR sequence derives from a woman in her 30s in good health. The sequenced sample was naive CD8+ T cells sorted from blood. CDR3 amino acids: CASSSTLAGGLTGELFF. The DNA of the CDR3 is TGTGCCAGCAGCTCGACACTAGCGGGAGGTCTTACCGGGGAGCTGTTTTTT.